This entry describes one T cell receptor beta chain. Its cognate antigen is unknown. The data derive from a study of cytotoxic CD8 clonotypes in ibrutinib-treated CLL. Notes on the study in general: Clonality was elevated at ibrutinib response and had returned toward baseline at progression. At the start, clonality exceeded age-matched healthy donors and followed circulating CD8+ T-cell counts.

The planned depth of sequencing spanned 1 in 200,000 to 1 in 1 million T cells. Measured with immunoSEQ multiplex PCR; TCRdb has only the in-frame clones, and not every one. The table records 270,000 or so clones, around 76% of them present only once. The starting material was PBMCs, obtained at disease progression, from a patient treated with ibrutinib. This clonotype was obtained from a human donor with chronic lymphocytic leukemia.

In DNA, the CDR3 is TGTGCCAGCAGCTTGCGATGGGGGGCGAATCAGCCCCAGCATTTT. Protein sequence: CASSLRWGANQPQHF. The chain couples TRBV5-8 to TRBJ1-5, with D perhaps TRBD1 (6 bases). CDR3 length: 15 amino acids. CDR1 is SGHTS and CDR2 is YDEGEE in the germline V gene. The V end lost 1 base, the J end lost 4 bases, and 12 bases lay between the germline ends.